This is a list of T cell receptor beta chains from one sample in a study of Graves' ophthalmopathy and Graves' hyperthyroidism. TCRdb re-called the multiplex PCR reads through MiXCR, storing one row per CDR3 protein. The sample has tens of thousands of distinct CDR3 sequences; roughly 50% are singletons. Source material: peripheral blood. These receptors all stem from an adult woman with stable Graves' hyperthyroidism. The CDR3 runs from the conserved cysteine through the conserved F or W. Each record gives: clone size, V gene, J gene, D gene, CDR3 DNA, CDR3 protein. D genes are given only for firm matches. Size is omitted from some rows. Given values are once, few, many or a class for expanded clones.

once	TRBV10-3	TRBJ2-7	TRBD2	TGTGCCATCTCCGGGACTAGCGGGATCGGCGAGCAGTACTTC	CAISGTSGIGEQYF
.	TRBV20-1	TRBJ2-7	.	TGCAGTGCTAGGAAGGGGGATTCGGCGCAGTACTTC	CSARKGDSAQYF
few	TRBV12-3/TRBV12-4	TRBJ2-7	.	TGTGCCAGCAGTCCCGGCCTTGGGGAGTGGGAGCAGTACTTC	CASSPGLGEWEQYF
.	TRBV20-1	TRBJ2-3	TRBD1	TGCAGTGCTAGCTCCGGGACAGGAGGGAGTGCGCAGTATTTT	CSASSGTGGSAQYF
many	TRBV7-8	TRBJ2-7	TRBD2	TGTGCCAGCAGCTTAGGACTAGCGGGAACCTACGAGCAGTACTTC	CASSLGLAGTYEQYF
many	TRBV19	TRBJ2-7	.	TGTGCCAGTAGTATGGGGTATACAGGGCGCTACGAGCAGTACTTC	CASSMGYTGRYEQYF
.	TRBV20-1	TRBJ2-5	TRBD2	TGCAGTGCTACTACTAGCGGGAGGGCCGTAGAGACCCAGTACTTC	CSATTSGRAVETQYF
medium-sized	TRBV5-1	TRBJ2-5	TRBD2	TGCGCCAGCAGCTTGACCGAGCGGGAAGGAGAGACCCAGTACTTC	CASSLTEREGETQYF
.	TRBV2	TRBJ2-7	.	TGTGCAAGCAGCTTAGGTCATCCCTGCGAGCAGTACTTC	CASSLGHPCEQYF
many	TRBV20-1	TRBJ2-7	TRBD2	TGCAGTGCTAGAGATAGCGGGGCGGCGGGACGCTCCTACGAGCAGTACTTC	CSARDSGAAGRSYEQYF
.	TRBV24-1	TRBJ2-5	.	TGTGCCACCAGTGAGCGCCAACGGGGGAGTGGAGAGACCCAGTACTTC	CATSERQRGSGETQYF
.	TRBV29-1	TRBJ1-5	TRBD1	TGCAGCGTGGGACAGGGGACAGGGCAGCCCCAGCATTTT	CSVGQGTGQPQHF
large	TRBV20-1	TRBJ2-5	TRBD2	TGCAGTGCTAGGGGAACTAGCGGATCACAAGAGACCCAGTACTTC	CSARGTSGSQETQYF
.	TRBV7-9	TRBJ2-5	TRBD1	TGTGCCAGCAGCCCGTGGACAGGGGGCGGAGAGACCCAGTACTTC	CASSPWTGGGETQYF
few	TRBV29-1	TRBJ2-7	TRBD1	TGCAGCGTCGACAGGGGCTACGAGCAGTACTTC	CSVDRGYEQYF
.	TRBV7-6	TRBJ1-2	.	TGTGCCAGCAGCTTAGCCACAGGGATCGGCGTTGGGTATGGCTACACCTTC	CASSLATGIGVGYGYTF
many	TRBV20-1	TRBJ1-1	.	TGCAGTGCTAGAGACGGGCGGGAGACTGAAGCTTTCTTT	CSARDGRETEAFF
.	TRBV15	TRBJ2-2	.	TGTGCCACCAGCTCAACCAGGCGTGCCGGGGAGCTGTTTTTT	CATSSTRRAGELFF
.	TRBV19	TRBJ2-6	.	TGTGCCAGTACCTCCCTGTGGTCCGGGGCCAACGTCCTGACTTTC	CASTSLWSGANVLTF
.	TRBV19	TRBJ1-2	.	TGTGCCAGTAGTATGGGAGGAGCGGGAGGCTACACCTTC	CASSMGGAGGYTF
.	TRBV19	TRBJ2-1	.	TGTGCCAGTATGGGGGCCGGACGGCTAGATGAGCAGTTCTTC	CASMGAGRLDEQFF
.	TRBV25-1	TRBJ2-5	.	TGTGCCAGCAGTGAGCGCCTAGGGATAGGAACCCAGTACTTC	CASSERLGIGTQYF
many	TRBV13	TRBJ1-5	.	TGTGCCAGCAGCTTGGGGGCGGGACAGCCCCAGCATTTT	CASSLGAGQPQHF
many	TRBV18	TRBJ2-7	.	TGTGCCAGCTCAGCGCAGCCTTCCGCTGAGCAGTACTTC	CASSAQPSAEQYF
many	TRBV14	TRBJ1-1	.	TGTGCCAGCAGCCAAGGATCTCAGCTTGGGAACACTGAAGCTTTCTTT	CASSQGSQLGNTEAFF
.	TRBV7-3	TRBJ1-2	TRBD1	TGTGCCAGCAGCCCAGGACAGGGGACAGGGGGCGCATCTGGCTACACCTTC	CASSPGQGTGGASGYTF
many	TRBV2	TRBJ1-5	TRBD1	TGTGCCAGCAGTGGACAGGGAGGCAATCAGCCCCAGCATTTT	CASSGQGGNQPQHF
many	TRBV7-9	TRBJ1-6	TRBD1	TGTGCCAGCAGCTTAGCTTACGGGACAGATAATTCACCCCTCCACTTT	CASSLAYGTDNSPLHF
.	TRBV15	TRBJ2-5	.	TGTGCCACCAGCAGTTTGGACAGAGAAGAGACCCAGTACTTC	CATSSLDREETQYF
many	TRBV30	TRBJ1-4	.	TGTGCCTGGAGTGTACGAGGGAGATCTAATGAAAAACTGTTTTTT	CAWSVRGRSNEKLFF
many	TRBV19	TRBJ1-5	.	TGTGCCAGTAGTATTGCCTCAGGGACCTGGAGCGGTCAGCCCCAGCATTTT	CASSIASGTWSGQPQHF
few	TRBV20-1	TRBJ1-1	TRBD1	TGCAGTGCTAGACCCGGACAGGGGGGATGGACTGAAGCTTTCTTT	CSARPGQGGWTEAFF
many	TRBV7-2	TRBJ2-7	TRBD2	TGTGCCAGCAGCTCCAGAGGGACTAGCGGGAGTCGTGAGCAGTACTTC	CASSSRGTSGSREQYF
.	TRBV15	TRBJ2-5	.	TGTGCCACCAGCAGAGATCGCGAGACCCAGTACTTC	CATSRDRETQYF
many	TRBV20-1	TRBJ2-3	.	TGCAGTGCTAGTGATACCGGGACCCCGGCGGATACGCAGTATTTT	CSASDTGTPADTQYF
.	TRBV12-3/TRBV12-4	TRBJ1-2	TRBD1	TGTGCCAGCAGTTTAATGGGGACAGGGTATGGCTACACCTTC	CASSLMGTGYGYTF
.	TRBV5-1	TRBJ2-5	.	TGTGCCAGCAGCGCCGTGGGGACAGAGACCCAGTACTTC	CASSAVGTETQYF
.	TRBV24-1	TRBJ2-5	.	TGTGCCACCAGTGAGGGAAACCAAGAGACCCAGTACTTC	CATSEGNQETQYF
.	TRBV3-1	TRBJ2-2	.	TGTGCCATCAGCTTTGTTAGGACCGGGGAGCTGTTTTTT	CAISFVRTGELFF
.	TRBV29-1	TRBJ1-1	TRBD1	TGCAGCGTCGACACTGGACAGGGGTCGATTAGGACTGAAGCTTTCTTT	CSVDTGQGSIRTEAFF
.	TRBV10-3	TRBJ1-2	TRBD1	TGTGCCATCAGTGTGTCCGGGGGACAGGAGTACTATGGCTACACCTTC	CAISVSGGQEYYGYTF
many	TRBV20-1	TRBJ1-5	TRBD1	TGCAGTGCTAGTCTCGGGACAGGGGGCGCGGGCAATCAGCCCCAGCATTTT	CSASLGTGGAGNQPQHF
many	TRBV28	TRBJ1-2	.	TGTGCCAGCAGTCCCCGGATGGGCTTTTGGGGCTACACCTTC	CASSPRMGFWGYTF
medium-sized	TRBV24-1	TRBJ1-5	TRBD1	TGTGCCACCAGTGATGGGACAGGGTATCAGCCCCAGCATTTT	CATSDGTGYQPQHF